Following are 15 T cell receptor beta chains from one sample sequenced in a study of glioma-infiltrating T cells. TCR alpha and beta CDR3 regions were amplified from RNA using iRepertoire nested multiplex PCR. TCRdb reanalysed the multiplex PCR reads using MiXCR and keeps one entry per CDR3 protein. The sample holds around 120,000 distinct CDR3 sequences, around 25% seen once. The sample taken for sequencing was glioma tissue, nonneoplastic brain tissue, or PBMCs (not recorded which). These receptors originate from a human donor with low-grade glioma or glioblastoma, undergoing nonglioma brain surgery, or in good health (not recorded which).

This clonotype has at least ten counts. This chain uses TRBV15 with TRBJ2-5; no clear D. Trimming stripped 2 bases from V and 3 bases from J, with 4 bases between. CDR1 and CDR2 (germline): LNHNV, YYDKDF (reference sequence). CDR3 length: 12 residues. The CDR3 nucleotides read TGTGCCACCAGCAGATTAAAAGAGACCCAGTACTTC. This gives the protein CATSRLKETQYF.

This clonotype was counted ten times or more. The chain has TRBV12-3 or TRBV12-4 and TRBJ2-5; D unresolved. The CDR3 length is 11 residues. V was clipped by 4 bases and J by 5 bases, with 5 bases between them. The CDR3 DNA follows: TGTGCCAGCAGTTCGCCCGAGACCCAGTACTTC. As protein: CASSSPETQYF.

This clonotype was recorded many times. The V call is TRBV7-9, the J call TRBJ2-1, with D perhaps assigned TRBD1 or TRBD2 (6 bases each). The germline V gene has CDR1 SEHNR and CDR2 FQNEAQ (reference sequence). The V gene lost 0 bases and the J gene lost 0 bases, with 18 bases spanning the gap. The CDR3 has 19 amino acids. CDR3 nucleotide sequence: TGTGCCAGCAGCTTAGCGGGGGGATGGACAGTCTTCTCCTACAATGAGCAGTTCTTC. It encodes CASSLAGGWTVFSYNEQFF.

This clonotype was detected a few times. The chain couples TRBV12-3 or TRBV12-4 to TRBJ1-3; D gene uncertain. There are 13 residues in the CDR3. V was shortened by 3 bases and J by 4 bases, with 7 bases between the two germline ends. The CDR3 reads CASSLSLGNTIYF. CDR3 sequence (DNA): TGTGCCAGCAGTTTGTCTCTCGGAAACACCATATATTTT.

With respect to this clonotype: A much more abundant neighbour one base away suggests this may be a read error. The chain combines TRBV6-1 with TRBJ2-2; the D gene is possibly TRBD1 (6 bases). Germline V lookup: CDR1 MNHNS, CDR2 SASEGT. CDR3 length equals 13 residues. CDR3 nucleotides: TGTGCCAGCAGATTTCAGGGGCCAGCCGAGCTGCTTTTT. This gives the protein CASRFQGPAELLF.

The genes are TRBV28 and TRBJ2-5; a possible D gene is TRBD1 (6 bases). This CDR3 spans 12 amino acids. The V end was cut by 7 bases, the J end by 4 bases, with 10 bases between. Germline values: CDR1 MDHEN, CDR2 SYDVKM. Here the CDR3 DNA reads TGTGCCAGCACCGACAGGAGAGAGACCCAGTACTTC. This translates into CASTDRRETQYF.

A remark on this clonotype: This may stem from a read error, because a much larger clone lies one nucleotide away. V is TRBV27 and J is TRBJ2-6; D gene ambiguous. Per the germline V gene, CDR1 is MNHEY and CDR2 is SMNVEV (reference sequence). The CDR3 is 13 amino acids. CDR3 protein: CGSTPHGANVLTF. DNA of the CDR3: TGTGGCAGCACCCCTCATGGGGCCAACGTCCTGACTTTC.

The rearrangement uses TRBV5-1 and TRBJ2-7; D might be TRBD1 (7 bases). Deletions cut 4 bases from V and 0 bases from J, with 14 bases between. The CDR3 has 15 amino acids. Germline CDR1 is SGHRS and CDR2 is YFSETQ. The CDR3 nucleotides read TGCGCCAGCAGCGCGGGGACAGACCCCTCCTACGAGCAGTACGTC. It encodes CASSAGTDPSYEQYV.

The sample holds many counts of this clonotype. V gene TRBV27 combines with J gene TRBJ2-3; D remains unclear. V gave up 3 bases and J gave up 2 bases, with 15 bases separating them. This CDR3 contains 16 residues. Germline V gene data show CDR1 as MNHEY and CDR2 as SMNVEV (reference sequence). The CDR3 spells CASSFGPLVPTDTQYF. CDR3 sequence (DNA): TGTGCCAGCAGTTTCGGGCCCTTGGTCCCCACAGATACGCAGTATTTT.

The table lists this clonotype with many counts. The rearrangement joins TRBV4-1 to TRBJ2-5; maybe TRBD1 (5 bases). The CDR3 totals 16 residues. The germline gives CDR1 MGHRA, CDR2 YSYEKL. The ends were cut back, 0 bases at V and 2 bases at J, with 13 bases in the middle. The CDR3 coding sequence is TGCGCCAGCAGCCAAGACAGGGTAGGGAATCAAGAGACCCAGTACTTC. Encoded protein: CASSQDRVGNQETQYF.

Remarks on this clonotype: A read error may explain this, as a much larger clone is one base away. The V call is TRBV27, the J call TRBJ2-1; a possible D gene is TRBD2 (6 bases). The CDR3 is made up of 13 amino acids. In germline, CDR1 is MNHEY, CDR2 SMNVEV (reference sequence). The CDR3 coding sequence is TGTGCCAGCAGTTACTGGGGGGTCAATGAGCAGCTCTTC. Translated: CASSYWGVNEQLF.

About this clonotype itself: A read error may account for a junction end that differs from germline. CDR3 sequence (DNA): TGTGCCATCGGTGAGTTTTCAGGGAATCAGCCCCAGCATTTT. Encoded protein: CAIGEFSGNQPQHF. V is TRBV10-3 and J is TRBJ1-5, with a possible D match to TRBD1 (5 bases). CDR1 ENHRY and CDR2 SYGVKD come from the germline V gene. This CDR3 contains 14 residues.

This chain joins TRBV5-1 and TRBJ2-1; D is ambiguous. The CDR3 sequence is 12 residues long. The ends were cut back, 3 bases at V and 4 bases at J, with 5 bases in the middle. CDR1 is SGHRS, CDR2 YFSETQ, per germline. The CDR3 is CASSYTYNEQFF. The CDR3 region has the DNA TGCGCCAGCAGCTACACGTACAATGAGCAGTTCTTC.

Notes on this clonotype: A junction end diverges from the germline sequence, so it may reflect a read error. The chain recombines TRBV7-7 with TRBJ2-2, with D perhaps given as TRBD1 or TRBD2 (5 bases each). The CDR3 has 14 residues. Germline CDR1 and CDR2: SSHAT and FNYEAQ (reference sequence). The CDR3 sequence: CASTRDHNTGELFF. CDR3 nucleotides: TGTGCTAGCACCCGGGACCATAACACCGGGGAGCTGTTTTTT.

Ten or more counts support this clonotype. J is TRBJ1-5 and V is TRBV7-9; a weak D match, TRBD1 (5 bases). V lost 0 bases, J lost 0 bases, and 9 bases lay in between. The CDR3 consists of 16 residues. CDR1 is SEHNR, CDR2 FQNEAQ, per germline (reference sequence). As DNA, the CDR3 is TGTGCCAGCAGCTTAGCGTGGGACCATAGCAATCAGCCCCAGCATTTT. Amino acids: CASSLAWDHSNQPQHF.